The 5 T cell receptor beta chains below were found in one sample sequenced in a study of cytomegalovirus exposure and HLA in healthy donors (TCRdb year 2017). Preparation of the library involved the immunoSEQ multiplex PCR assay. TCRdb stores this immuneACCESS table with in-frame sequences only. Part of the clones is absent; in the studies checked, under half of the shortfall reflects unresolved V genes, and no reason is known for the rest. In this sample the table shows 150,000 to 250,000 clones, roughly 82% of which occur a single time. The ten top clones hold over 10% of the sample. Source material: PBMCs. These receptors all stem from a woman aged 25-40 years in good health and CMV-seropositive.

The chain is built from TRBV14 and TRBJ1-4; D remains ambiguous. The CDR3 is made up of 13 amino acids. V dropped 4 bases and J dropped 10 bases, with 13 bases sitting between them. Germline V gives CDR1 SGHDN, CDR2 FVKESK. CDR3 amino acids: CASSPGVSAKLFF. CDR3 coding DNA: TGTGCCAGCAGCCCCGGGGTTTCAGCAAAACTGTTTTTT.

This sequence joins TRBV27 and TRBJ2-7; no clear D. CDR3 length: 11 amino acids. V lost 4 bases and J lost 4, with 5 bases in between. In germline, CDR1 is MNHEY, CDR2 SMNVEV (reference sequence). CDR3 sequence reads: CASSSLYEQYF. The DNA for the CDR3 is TGTGCCAGCAGTTCTCTTTACGAGCAGTACTTC.

The chain uses TRBV6-5 and TRBJ1-3; D remains unclear. Germline V gene data show CDR1 as MNHEY and CDR2 as SVGAGI. This CDR3 comprises 14 residues. Trimming took off 0 bases at V and 3 bases at J, with 6 bases between the two ends. CDR3 coding DNA: TGTGCCAGCAGTTACTCGACGGGTGGAAACACCATATATTTT. This codes for CASSYSTGGNTIYF.

The DNA for the CDR3 is TGTGCCAGCAGCTTAGTCTTGGGGCCAGCAGGGGAGCATGGCTACACCTTC. Its translation: CASSLVLGPAGEHGYTF. This sequence joins TRBV7-9 and TRBJ1-2; the D gene is possibly TRBD1 (6 bases). Germline V gene lookup returns CDR1 SEHNR and CDR2 FQNEAQ (reference sequence). The germline V and J ends were trimmed by 1 base and 6 bases, with 21 bases remaining between them. There are 17 residues in the CDR3.

This sequence joins TRBV30 and TRBJ1-5; D is perhaps TRBD1 (6 bases). The CDR3 has 12 amino acids. Trimming stripped 7 bases from V and 6 bases from J, with 13 bases between. Germline assignment: CDR1 GTSNPN and CDR2 SVGIG (reference sequence). CDR3 bases: TGTGCCTTAGGGGGGGCCGGTCAGCCCCAGCATTTT. This translates into CALGGAGQPQHF.